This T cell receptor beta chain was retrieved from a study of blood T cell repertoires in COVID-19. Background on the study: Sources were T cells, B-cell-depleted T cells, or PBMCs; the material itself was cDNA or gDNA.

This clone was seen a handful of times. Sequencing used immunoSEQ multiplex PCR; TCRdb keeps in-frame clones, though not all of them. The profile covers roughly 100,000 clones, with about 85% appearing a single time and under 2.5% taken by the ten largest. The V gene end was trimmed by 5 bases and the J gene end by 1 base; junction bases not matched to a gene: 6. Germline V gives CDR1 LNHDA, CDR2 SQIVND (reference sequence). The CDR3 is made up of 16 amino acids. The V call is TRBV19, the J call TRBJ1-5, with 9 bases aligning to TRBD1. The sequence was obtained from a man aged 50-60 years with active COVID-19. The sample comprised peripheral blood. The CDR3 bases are TGTGCCAGTAGTCCCAGGACAGGGGTGAGCAATCAGCCCCAGCATTTT. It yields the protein CASSPRTGVSNQPQHF.